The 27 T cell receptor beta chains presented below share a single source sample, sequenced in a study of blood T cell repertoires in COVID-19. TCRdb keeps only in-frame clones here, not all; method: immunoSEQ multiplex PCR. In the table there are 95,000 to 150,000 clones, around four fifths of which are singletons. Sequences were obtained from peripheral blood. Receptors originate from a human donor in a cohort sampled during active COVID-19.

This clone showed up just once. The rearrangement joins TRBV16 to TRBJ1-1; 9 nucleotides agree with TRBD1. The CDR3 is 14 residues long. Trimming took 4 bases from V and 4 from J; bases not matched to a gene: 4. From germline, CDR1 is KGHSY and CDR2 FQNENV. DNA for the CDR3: TGTGCCAGCAGCCCGGGGACAGGGCGCACTGAAGCTTTCTTT. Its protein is CASSPGTGRTEAFF.

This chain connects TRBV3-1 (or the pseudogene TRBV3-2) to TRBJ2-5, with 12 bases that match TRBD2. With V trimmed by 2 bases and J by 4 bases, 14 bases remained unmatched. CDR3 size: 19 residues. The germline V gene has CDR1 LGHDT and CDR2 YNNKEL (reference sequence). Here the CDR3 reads CASSQSILAGGPVRETQYF. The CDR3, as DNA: TGTGCCAGCAGCCAAAGTATCCTAGCGGGAGGGCCTGTTCGAGAGACCCAGTACTTC.

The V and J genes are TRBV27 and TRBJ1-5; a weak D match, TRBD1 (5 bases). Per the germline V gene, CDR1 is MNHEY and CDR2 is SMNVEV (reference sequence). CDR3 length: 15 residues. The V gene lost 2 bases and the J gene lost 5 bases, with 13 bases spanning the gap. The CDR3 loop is CASSLGGDVYQPQHF. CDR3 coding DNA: TGTGCCAGCAGTTTAGGAGGGGACGTTTATCAGCCCCAGCATTTT.

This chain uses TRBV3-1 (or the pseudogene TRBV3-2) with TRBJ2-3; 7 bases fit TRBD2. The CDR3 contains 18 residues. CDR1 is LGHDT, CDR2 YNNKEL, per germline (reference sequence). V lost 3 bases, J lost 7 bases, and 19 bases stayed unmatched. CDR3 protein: CASSHRYGTKVWAHTQYF. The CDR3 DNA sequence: TGTGCCAGCAGCCATCGATACGGGACTAAGGTGTGGGCACATACGCAGTATTTT.

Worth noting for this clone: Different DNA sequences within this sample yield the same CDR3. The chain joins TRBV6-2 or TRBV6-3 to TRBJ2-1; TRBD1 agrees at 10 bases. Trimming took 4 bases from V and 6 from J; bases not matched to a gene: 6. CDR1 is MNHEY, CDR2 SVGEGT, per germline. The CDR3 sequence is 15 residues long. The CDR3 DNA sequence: TGTGCCAGCAGTTTGACAGGGGGCGCTGGCAATGAGCAGTTCTTC. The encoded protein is CASSLTGGAGNEQFF.

CDR3: CASSPQGAINYGYTF. CDR3 nucleotides: TGTGCCAGCAGTCCCCAGGGGGCTATAAACTATGGCTACACCTTC. The chain carries TRBV28 and TRBJ1-2, with 8 bases lining up with TRBD1. V shed 5 bases, J shed 2 bases, and the junction held 7 bases outside the gene matches. CDR1 and CDR2 (germline): MDHEN, SYDVKM. CDR3 length equals 15 residues.

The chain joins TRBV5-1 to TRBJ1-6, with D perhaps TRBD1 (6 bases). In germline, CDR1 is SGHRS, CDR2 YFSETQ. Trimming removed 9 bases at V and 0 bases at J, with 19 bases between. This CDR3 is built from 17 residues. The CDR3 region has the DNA TGCGCCACCCTATGGGAGGGGGGAAGCTCCTATAATTCACCCCTCCACTTT. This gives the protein CATLWEGGSSYNSPLHF.

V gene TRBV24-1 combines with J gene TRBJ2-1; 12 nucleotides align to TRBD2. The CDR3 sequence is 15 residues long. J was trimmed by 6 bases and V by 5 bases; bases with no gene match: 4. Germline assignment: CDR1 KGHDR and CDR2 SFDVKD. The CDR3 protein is CATSGSGLAGNEQFF. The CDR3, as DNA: TGTGCCACCAGTGGTTCGGGACTAGCGGGCAATGAGCAGTTCTTC.

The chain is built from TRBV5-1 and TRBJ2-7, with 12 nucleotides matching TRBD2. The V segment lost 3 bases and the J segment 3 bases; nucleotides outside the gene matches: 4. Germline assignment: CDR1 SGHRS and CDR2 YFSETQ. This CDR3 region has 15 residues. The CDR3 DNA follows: TGCGCCAGCAGCTCTGGACTAGCGGGGATCTACGAGCAGTACTTC. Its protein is CASSSGLAGIYEQYF. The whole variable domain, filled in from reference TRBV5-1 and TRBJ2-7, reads KAGVTQTPRYLIKTRGQQVTLSCSPISGHRSVSWYQQTPGQGLQFLFEYFSETQRNKGNFPGRFSGRQFSNSRSEMNVSTLELGDSALYLCASSSGLAGIYEQYFGPGTRLTVT.

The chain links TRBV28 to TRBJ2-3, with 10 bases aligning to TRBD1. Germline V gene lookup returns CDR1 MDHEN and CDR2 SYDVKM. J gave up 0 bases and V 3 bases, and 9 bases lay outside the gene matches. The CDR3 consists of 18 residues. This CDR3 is CASSFEGWGQGSTDTQYF. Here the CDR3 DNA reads TGTGCCAGCAGTTTTGAGGGTTGGGGACAGGGGAGCACAGATACGCAGTATTTT.

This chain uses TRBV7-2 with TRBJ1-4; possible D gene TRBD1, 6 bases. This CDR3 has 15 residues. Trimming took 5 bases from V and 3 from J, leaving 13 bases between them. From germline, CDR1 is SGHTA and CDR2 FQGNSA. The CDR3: CASSPQGGANEKLFF. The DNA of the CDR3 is TGTGCCAGCAGCCCCCAAGGGGGGGCTAATGAAAAACTGTTTTTT.

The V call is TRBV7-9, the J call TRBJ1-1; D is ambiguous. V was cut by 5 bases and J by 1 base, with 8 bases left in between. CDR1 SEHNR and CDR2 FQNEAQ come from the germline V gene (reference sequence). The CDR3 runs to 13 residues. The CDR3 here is CASSPTPNTEAFF. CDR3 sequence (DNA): TGTGCCAGCAGCCCGACACCGAACACTGAAGCTTTCTTT.

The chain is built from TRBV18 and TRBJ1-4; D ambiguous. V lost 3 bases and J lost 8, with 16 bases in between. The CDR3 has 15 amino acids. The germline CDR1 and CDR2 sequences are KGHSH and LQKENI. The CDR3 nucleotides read TGTGCCAGCTCACCGCTGGAGATGGGAGGAGAAAAACTGTTTTTT. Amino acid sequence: CASSPLEMGGEKLFF.

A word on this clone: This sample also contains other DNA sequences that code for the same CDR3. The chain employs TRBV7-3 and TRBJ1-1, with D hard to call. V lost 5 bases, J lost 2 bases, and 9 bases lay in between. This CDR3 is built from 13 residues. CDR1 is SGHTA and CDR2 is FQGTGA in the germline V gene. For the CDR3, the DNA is TGTGCCAGCAGCCTCCAGGAAAACACTGAAGCTTTCTTT. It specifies CASSLQENTEAFF.

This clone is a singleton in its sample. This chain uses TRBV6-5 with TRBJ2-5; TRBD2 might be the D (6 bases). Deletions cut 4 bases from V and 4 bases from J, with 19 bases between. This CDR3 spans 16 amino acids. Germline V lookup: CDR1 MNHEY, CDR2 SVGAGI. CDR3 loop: CASSSSGGSGGETQYF. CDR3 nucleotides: TGTGCCAGCAGTTCCTCCGGCGGCTCCGGGGGAGAGACCCAGTACTTC.

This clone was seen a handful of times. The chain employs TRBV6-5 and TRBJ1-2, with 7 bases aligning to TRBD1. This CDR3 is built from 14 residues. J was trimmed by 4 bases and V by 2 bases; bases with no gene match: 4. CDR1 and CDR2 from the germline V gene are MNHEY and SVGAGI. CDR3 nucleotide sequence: TGTGCCAGCAGTTACGACAGGGACGCCTATGGCTACACCTTC. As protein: CASSYDRDAYGYTF.

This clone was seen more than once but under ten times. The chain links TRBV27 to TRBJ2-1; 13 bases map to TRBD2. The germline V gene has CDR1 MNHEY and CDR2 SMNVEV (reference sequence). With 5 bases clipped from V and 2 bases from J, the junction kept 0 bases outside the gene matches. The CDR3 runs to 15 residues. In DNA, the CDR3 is TGTGCCAGCAGTGGGACTAGCGGGACCTACAATGAGCAGTTCTTC. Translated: CASSGTSGTYNEQFF.

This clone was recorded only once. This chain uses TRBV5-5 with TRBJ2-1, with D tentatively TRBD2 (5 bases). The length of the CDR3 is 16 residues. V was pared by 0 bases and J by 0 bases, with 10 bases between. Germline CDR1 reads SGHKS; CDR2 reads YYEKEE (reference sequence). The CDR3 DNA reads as TGTGCCAGCAGCTTGGGAGCGGCTCACTCCTACAATGAGCAGTTCTTC. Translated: CASSLGAAHSYNEQFF.

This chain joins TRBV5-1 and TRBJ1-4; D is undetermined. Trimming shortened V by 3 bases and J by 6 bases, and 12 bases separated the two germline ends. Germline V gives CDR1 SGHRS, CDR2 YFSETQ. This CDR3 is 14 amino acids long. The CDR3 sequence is CASSYGLADEKLFF. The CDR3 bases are TGCGCCAGCAGCTACGGGTTGGCGGATGAAAAACTGTTTTTT.

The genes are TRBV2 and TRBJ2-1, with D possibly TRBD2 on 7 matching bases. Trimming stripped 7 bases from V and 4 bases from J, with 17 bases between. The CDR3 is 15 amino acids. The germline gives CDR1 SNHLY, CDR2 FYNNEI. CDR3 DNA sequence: TGTGCCAGCACCCAGAGGGGGGGGGAGTACAATGAGCAGTTCTTC. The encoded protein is CASTQRGGEYNEQFF.

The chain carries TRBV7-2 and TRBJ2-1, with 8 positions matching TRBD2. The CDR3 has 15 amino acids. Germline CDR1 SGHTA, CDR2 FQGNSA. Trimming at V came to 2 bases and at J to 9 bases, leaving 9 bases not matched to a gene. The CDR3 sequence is CASSLIYAAGVEQFF. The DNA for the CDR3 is TGTGCCAGCAGCTTAATCTACGCAGCGGGAGTTGAGCAGTTCTTC. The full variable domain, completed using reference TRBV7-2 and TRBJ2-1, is GAGVSQSPSNKVTEKGKDVELRCDPISGHTALYWYRQSLGQGLEFLIYFQGNSAPDKSGLPSDRFSAERTGGSVSTLTIQRTQQEDSAVYLCASSLIYAAGVEQFFGPGTRLTVL.

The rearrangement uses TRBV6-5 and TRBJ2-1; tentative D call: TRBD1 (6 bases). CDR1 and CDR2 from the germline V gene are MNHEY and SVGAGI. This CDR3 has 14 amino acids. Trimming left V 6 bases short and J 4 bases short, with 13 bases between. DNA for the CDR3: TGTGCCAGCAGGAAGACAGGACAATACAATGAGCAGTTCTTC. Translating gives CASRKTGQYNEQFF.

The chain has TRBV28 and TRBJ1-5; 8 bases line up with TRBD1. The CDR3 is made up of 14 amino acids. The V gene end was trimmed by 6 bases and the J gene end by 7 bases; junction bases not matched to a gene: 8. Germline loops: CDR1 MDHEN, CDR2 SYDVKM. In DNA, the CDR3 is TGTGCCAGCAGACGGACAGGGTGGAACCAGCCCCAGCATTTT. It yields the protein CASRRTGWNQPQHF.

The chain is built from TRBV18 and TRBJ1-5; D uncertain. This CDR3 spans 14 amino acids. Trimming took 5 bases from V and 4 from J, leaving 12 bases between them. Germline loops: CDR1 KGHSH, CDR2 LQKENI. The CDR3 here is CASSTGEGNQPQHF. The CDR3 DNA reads TGTGCCAGCTCAACTGGAGAGGGAAATCAGCCCCAGCATTTT.

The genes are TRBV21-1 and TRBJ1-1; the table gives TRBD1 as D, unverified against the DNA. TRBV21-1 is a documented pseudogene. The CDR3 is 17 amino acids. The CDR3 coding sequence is TGTGCCAGCAGCATGCAGGACAGGGGACTAATCGGCCCTGAAGCTTTCTTT. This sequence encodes CASSMQDRGLIGPEAFF.

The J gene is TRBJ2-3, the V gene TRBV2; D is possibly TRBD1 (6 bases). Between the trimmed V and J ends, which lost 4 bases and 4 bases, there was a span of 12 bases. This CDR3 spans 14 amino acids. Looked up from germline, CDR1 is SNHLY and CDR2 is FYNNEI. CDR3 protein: CASSAQGSPDTQYF. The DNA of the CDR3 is TGTGCCAGCAGTGCGCAGGGGTCTCCAGATACGCAGTATTTT.

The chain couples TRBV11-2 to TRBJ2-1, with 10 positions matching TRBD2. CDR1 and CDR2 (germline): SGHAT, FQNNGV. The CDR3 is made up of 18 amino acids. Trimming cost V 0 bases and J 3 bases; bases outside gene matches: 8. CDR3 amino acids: CASSLDRIAGGYYNEQFF. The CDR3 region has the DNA TGTGCCAGCAGCTTAGATCGGATAGCGGGGGGATACTACAATGAGCAGTTCTTC.